The rows below give T cell receptor beta chains drawn from one sample of a study of control samples from healthy donors and cancer patients. Sequenced by immunoSEQ multiplex PCR; TCRdb stores in-frame clones only, minus some. The repertoire holds about 84,000 clones, with 75% to 85% as singletons. The specimen sequenced was PBMCs. The source of these receptors is a man between 60 and 75 years old with head and neck cancer. Both conserved end residues are part of each CDR3. Each record gives: CDR3 protein, CDR3 DNA, D gene, V gene, J gene, clone size. D genes are given only for firm matches. Not every row has a clone size; where given, it reads once, few, many or a size class.

CDR3 protein: CASSASAGFKGDQPQHF
CDR3 DNA: TGTGCCAGCAGTGCCTCGGCAGGTTTTAAGGGTGATCAGCCCCAGCATTTT
D gene: -
V gene: TRBV6-1
J gene: TRBJ1-5
clone size: few

CDR3 protein: CASSPGTVSNQPQHF
CDR3 DNA: TGTGCCAGCAGCCCCGGGACGGTTAGCAATCAGCCCCAGCATTTT
D gene: -
V gene: TRBV5-5
J gene: TRBJ1-5
clone size: -

CDR3 protein: CASSFQSWAGDTQYF
CDR3 DNA: TGCGCCAGCAGCTTCCAGAGTTGGGCAGGGGATACGCAGTATTTT
D gene: -
V gene: TRBV5-1
J gene: TRBJ2-3
clone size: -

CDR3 protein: CSASQRGLGTAQYF
CDR3 DNA: TGCAGTGCTAGTCAAAGAGGACTGGGAACGGCGCAGTATTTT
D gene: -
V gene: TRBV20-1
J gene: TRBJ2-3
clone size: -

CDR3 protein: CASREQEKTQYF
CDR3 DNA: TGTGCCAGCAGGGAGCAGGAGAAGACCCAGTACTTC
D gene: -
V gene: TRBV28
J gene: TRBJ2-5
clone size: -

CDR3 protein: CASSRQNYGYTF
CDR3 DNA: TGTGCCAGCAGCAGACAGAACTATGGCTACACCTTC
D gene: -
V gene: TRBV9
J gene: TRBJ1-2
clone size: -

CDR3 protein: CASSLGQGSDQLHF
CDR3 DNA: TGCGCCAGCAGCTTGGGACAGGGGTCCGATCAGCTCCACTTT
D gene: TRBD1
V gene: TRBV5-1
J gene: TRBJ1-6
clone size: once

CDR3 protein: CASREIHSGNTIYF
CDR3 DNA: TGTGCCAGCAGGGAGATCCACTCTGGAAACACCATATATTTT
D gene: -
V gene: TRBV27
J gene: TRBJ1-3
clone size: -

CDR3 protein: CASSQDRGDEQFF
CDR3 DNA: TGTGCCAGCAGCCAGGACAGGGGAGATGAGCAGTTCTTC
D gene: TRBD1
V gene: TRBV5-6
J gene: TRBJ2-1
clone size: -

CDR3 protein: CASSFAKNQETQYF
CDR3 DNA: TGTGCCAGCAGCTTTGCAAAGAATCAAGAGACCCAGTACTTC
D gene: -
V gene: TRBV5-4
J gene: TRBJ2-5
clone size: -

CDR3 protein: CASSAQGEKLFF
CDR3 DNA: TGTGCCAGCAGTGCACAGGGGGAAAAACTGTTTTTT
D gene: TRBD1
V gene: TRBV27
J gene: TRBJ1-4
clone size: -

CDR3 protein: CASRGTFSYEQYF
CDR3 DNA: TGCGCCAGCAGAGGGACATTCTCCTACGAGCAGTACTTC
D gene: -
V gene: TRBV5-1
J gene: TRBJ2-7
clone size: -

CDR3 protein: CASSYSGTGALYEQYF
CDR3 DNA: TGTGCCAGCAGTTACTCTGGGACAGGGGCCTTGTACGAGCAGTACTTC
D gene: TRBD1
V gene: TRBV6-5
J gene: TRBJ2-7
clone size: -

CDR3 protein: CASSQDGIYEQYF
CDR3 DNA: TGCGCCAGCAGCCAAGATGGAATCTACGAGCAGTACTTC
D gene: -
V gene: TRBV4-1
J gene: TRBJ2-7
clone size: -

CDR3 protein: CASSLGAGWRAFF
CDR3 DNA: TGTGCCAGCAGTTTGGGGGCAGGGTGGCGAGCTTTCTTT
D gene: -
V gene: TRBV27
J gene: TRBJ1-1
clone size: -

CDR3 protein: CASSQNSAGNTIYF
CDR3 DNA: TGTGCCAGCAGCCAAAACTCGGCGGGAAACACCATATATTTT
D gene: -
V gene: TRBV3-1/TRBV3-2
J gene: TRBJ1-3
clone size: -

CDR3 protein: CASSYRRLAYEQYF
CDR3 DNA: TGTGCCAGCAGTTACCGGCGGTTAGCCTACGAGCAGTACTTC
D gene: -
V gene: TRBV6-5
J gene: TRBJ2-7
clone size: once

CDR3 protein: CASSELAGRYNEQFF
CDR3 DNA: TGTGCCAGCAGTGAACTGGCGGGCCGTTACAATGAGCAGTTCTTC
D gene: -
V gene: TRBV2
J gene: TRBJ2-1
clone size: once

CDR3 protein: CASRPLGAAEDTGELFF
CDR3 DNA: TGTGCCAGCAGGCCCCTGGGGGCTGCCGAGGACACCGGGGAGCTGTTTTTT
D gene: -
V gene: TRBV2
J gene: TRBJ2-2
clone size: -

CDR3 protein: CASSPGTSYGYTF
CDR3 DNA: TGTGCCAGCAGTCCCGGGACGTCCTATGGCTACACCTTC
D gene: -
V gene: TRBV14
J gene: TRBJ1-2
clone size: few

CDR3 protein: CASSPRGLALNRGRQYF
CDR3 DNA: TGTGCCAGTAGCCCGAGGGGACTAGCCCTTAATCGCGGACGGCAGTACTTC
D gene: TRBD2
V gene: TRBV19
J gene: TRBJ2-7
clone size: -

CDR3 protein: CASSPAGSISYEQYF
CDR3 DNA: TGTGCCAGCAGCCCAGCAGGATCTATATCCTACGAGCAGTACTTC
D gene: -
V gene: TRBV7-9
J gene: TRBJ2-7
clone size: -

CDR3 protein: CASSLLGFRVAEAFF
CDR3 DNA: TGTGCCAGCAGCTTGTTAGGCTTTAGGGTAGCTGAAGCTTTCTTT
D gene: -
V gene: TRBV5-6
J gene: TRBJ1-1
clone size: -

CDR3 protein: CASSLAGTTGYTF
CDR3 DNA: TGTGCCAGCAGCTTAGCAGGCACGACTGGCTACACCTTC
D gene: -
V gene: TRBV7-2
J gene: TRBJ1-2
clone size: -

CDR3 protein: CASSWPLEKASYNEQFF
CDR3 DNA: TGCGCCAGCAGCTGGCCACTAGAGAAGGCGTCCTACAATGAGCAGTTCTTC
D gene: -
V gene: TRBV5-1
J gene: TRBJ2-1
clone size: -

CDR3 protein: CASSQAGSTDTQYF
CDR3 DNA: TGCGCCAGCAGCCAAGCAGGGAGCACAGATACGCAGTATTTT
D gene: -
V gene: TRBV4-1
J gene: TRBJ2-3
clone size: -

CDR3 protein: CASSSSSSANEQYF
CDR3 DNA: TGTGCCAGCAGCTCTTCATCCTCCGCGAATGAGCAGTACTTC
D gene: -
V gene: TRBV7-2
J gene: TRBJ2-7
clone size: -

CDR3 protein: CASRFWGGTGELFF
CDR3 DNA: TGTGCAAGTCGCTTCTGGGGCGGCACCGGGGAGCTGTTTTTT
D gene: -
V gene: TRBV12-2
J gene: TRBJ2-2
clone size: -

CDR3 protein: CASSNGREADTQYF
CDR3 DNA: TGTGCCAGTAGTAACGGGCGGGAAGCAGATACGCAGTATTTT
D gene: -
V gene: TRBV19
J gene: TRBJ2-3
clone size: -

CDR3 protein: CASSEPPDRLETQYF
CDR3 DNA: TGTGCCAGCAGTGAACCCCCGGACAGGTTGGAGACCCAGTACTTC
D gene: TRBD1
V gene: TRBV6-1
J gene: TRBJ2-5
clone size: -

CDR3 protein: CASSIGGTLYNEQFF
CDR3 DNA: TGTGCCAGTAGTATTGGAGGGACCCTTTACAATGAGCAGTTCTTC
D gene: -
V gene: TRBV19
J gene: TRBJ2-1
clone size: few

CDR3 protein: CSVIRQGGTEAFF
CDR3 DNA: TGCAGCGTTATTAGGCAGGGAGGGACTGAAGCTTTCTTT
D gene: -
V gene: TRBV29-1
J gene: TRBJ1-1
clone size: -

CDR3 protein: CASSQDSREGRYEQYF
CDR3 DNA: TGTGCCAGCAGCCAAGATTCGCGGGAGGGTCGGTACGAGCAGTACTTC
D gene: TRBD2
V gene: TRBV4-2
J gene: TRBJ2-7
clone size: -

CDR3 protein: CASSPQVSYEQYF
CDR3 DNA: TGTGCCAGCTCACCACAGGTCAGCTACGAGCAGTACTTC
D gene: -
V gene: TRBV18
J gene: TRBJ2-7
clone size: -

CDR3 protein: CASSLQVNYGYTF
CDR3 DNA: TGTGCCAGCAGCCTACAGGTTAACTATGGCTACACCTTC
D gene: -
V gene: TRBV11-2
J gene: TRBJ1-2
clone size: -

CDR3 protein: CASSPNLNTGELFF
CDR3 DNA: TGTGCCAGCAGCCCAAACTTGAATACCGGGGAGCTGTTTTTT
D gene: -
V gene: TRBV7-9
J gene: TRBJ2-2
clone size: -

CDR3 protein: CASSPGTGLNEQFF
CDR3 DNA: TGCGCCAGCAGCCCCGGGACAGGGCTGAATGAGCAGTTCTTC
D gene: TRBD1
V gene: TRBV5-1
J gene: TRBJ2-1
clone size: -

CDR3 protein: CASTSQREEQYF
CDR3 DNA: TGTGCCAGCACTTCCCAGCGGGAGGAGCAGTACTTC
D gene: TRBD2
V gene: TRBV28
J gene: TRBJ2-7
clone size: -

CDR3 protein: CASRTPRAFF
CDR3 DNA: TGTGCCAGCAGAACCCCGAGAGCTTTCTTT
D gene: -
V gene: TRBV27
J gene: TRBJ1-1
clone size: -

CDR3 protein: CASSPISGLAGGLRKDEQFF
CDR3 DNA: TGTGCCAGCAGCCCAATTTCGGGACTAGCGGGAGGGTTAAGGAAAGATGAGCAGTTCTTC
D gene: TRBD2
V gene: TRBV28
J gene: TRBJ2-1
clone size: -

CDR3 protein: CAWRTGTGVIEQFF
CDR3 DNA: TGTGCCTGGAGGACCGGGACAGGGGTTATTGAGCAGTTCTTC
D gene: TRBD1
V gene: TRBV30
J gene: TRBJ2-1
clone size: -

CDR3 protein: CASRLLLEGYEQYF
CDR3 DNA: TGTGCCAGCAGACTCCTCCTAGAAGGGTACGAGCAGTACTTC
D gene: -
V gene: TRBV6-6
J gene: TRBJ2-7
clone size: -